This entry lists 9 T cell receptor beta chains sequenced from one sample in a study of blood T cell repertoires in COVID-19. Repertoires were generated with immunoSEQ multiplex PCR, while TCRdb's copy carries only in-frame clones and drops some. Of 110,000 or so clones listed, roughly three quarters were seen once; the top ten hold over 6.5%. The sample was peripheral blood. These receptors all stem from a human donor in a cohort sampled during active COVID-19.

This chain connects TRBV10-3 to TRBJ1-5; 10 bases match TRBD1. Trimming took 4 bases from V and 6 from J; bases not matched to a gene: 9. The CDR3 loop spans 16 amino acids. From germline, CDR1 is ENHRY and CDR2 SYGVKD. CDR3 residues: CAISGSTGGEGQPQHF. The CDR3 DNA reads TGTGCCATCAGTGGTTCGACAGGGGGCGAAGGTCAGCCCCAGCATTTT.

J is TRBJ2-7 and V is TRBV3-1 (or the pseudogene TRBV3-2); D is undetermined. Per germline, CDR1 LGHDT and CDR2 YNNKEL (reference sequence). Trimming left V 1 base short and J 1 base short, with 8 bases between. The CDR3 is 14 amino acids. The CDR3 loop is CASSQGFSSYEQYF. The CDR3 DNA reads as TGTGCCAGCAGCCAAGGGTTCAGTTCCTACGAGCAGTACTTC.

This chain connects TRBV7-9 to TRBJ1-2; 9 bases align to TRBD1. Germline lookup yields CDR1 SEHNR and CDR2 FQNEAQ (reference sequence). The CDR3 has 15 residues. J was trimmed by 4 bases and V by 5 bases; bases with no gene match: 8. The CDR3 region has the DNA TGTGCCAGCAGCCCACCGGGACAGGGAACCTATGGCTACACCTTC. Protein product: CASSPPGQGTYGYTF. Filled out from reference TRBV7-9 and TRBJ1-2, the complete variable domain reads DTGVSQNPRHKITKRGQNVTFRCDPISEHNRLYWYRQTLGQGPEFLTYFQNEAQLEKSRLLSDRFSAERPKGSFSTLEIQRTEQGDSAMYLCASSPPGQGTYGYTFGSGTRLTVV.

V and J are TRBV5-5 and TRBJ1-3; TRBD1 matches at 7 bases. From germline, CDR1 is SGHKS and CDR2 YYEKEE (reference sequence). Germline trimming cut 0 bases from V and 3 bases from J; bases unmatched to any gene: 3. CDR3 length: 15 amino acids. The CDR3 here is CASSLDRGLGNTIYF. The CDR3 nucleotides read TGTGCCAGCAGCTTGGATAGGGGGCTTGGAAACACCATATATTTT.

The chain uses TRBV2 and TRBJ2-5; possible D gene TRBD1, 5 bases. V lost 6 bases and J lost 0, with 11 bases in between. The V gene's germline CDR1 is SNHLY and CDR2 FYNNEI. The CDR3 runs 14 residues. The CDR3 DNA is TGTGCCAGCAGCCGTGACAGAAACCAAGAGACCCAGTACTTC. It specifies CASSRDRNQETQYF. Supplemented by reference TRBV2 and TRBJ2-5, the full variable domain reads EPEVTQTPSHQVTQMGQEVILRCVPISNHLYFYWYRQILGQKVEFLVSFYNNEISEKSEIFDDQFSVERPDGSNFTLKIRSTKLEDSAMYFCASSRDRNQETQYFGPGTRLLVL.

The V call is TRBV11-1, the J call TRBJ2-5; 10 positions agree with TRBD2. Germline values: CDR1 SGHAT, CDR2 FQDESV (reference sequence). The CDR3 consists of 15 residues. V lost 3 bases and J lost 4; bases outside the gene matches: 5. In nucleotides, the CDR3 is TGTGCCAGCAGCTTCAGCGGGAGGGCCGGAGAGACCCAGTACTTC. This sequence encodes CASSFSGRAGETQYF.

This clone was seen only a few times. At one of its ends the junction is not consistent with the germline gene, which may arise from a read error. The chain couples TRBV30 to TRBJ2-7, with TRBD2 matching over 7 bases. The CDR3 length is 10 residues. Germline lookup yields CDR1 GTSNPN and CDR2 SVGIG (reference sequence). The CDR3 sequence is CREDGYEQYF. DNA for the CDR3: TGCCGGGAGGACGGTTACGAGCAGTACTTC.

CDR3 protein: CASSGRTVGHNEQFF. CDR3 DNA: TGCGCCAGCAGCGGGCGGACAGTAGGTCACAATGAGCAGTTCTTC. The chain carries TRBV5-1 and TRBJ2-1; possible D gene TRBD1, 6 bases. V was shortened by 4 bases and J by 5 bases, with 16 bases between the two germline ends. From germline, CDR1 is SGHRS and CDR2 YFSETQ. The CDR3 spans 15 residues.

This clone was found once. V and J are TRBV30 and TRBJ2-7; no definite D call. The germline V gene encodes CDR1 GTSNPN and CDR2 SVGIG (reference sequence). CDR3 length equals 13 residues. Trimming removed 4 bases from V and 3 bases from J, with 13 bases in between. CDR3 in amino acids: CAWKSETIYEQYF. In DNA form, the CDR3 reads TGTGCCTGGAAGTCAGAAACTATCTACGAGCAGTACTTC.